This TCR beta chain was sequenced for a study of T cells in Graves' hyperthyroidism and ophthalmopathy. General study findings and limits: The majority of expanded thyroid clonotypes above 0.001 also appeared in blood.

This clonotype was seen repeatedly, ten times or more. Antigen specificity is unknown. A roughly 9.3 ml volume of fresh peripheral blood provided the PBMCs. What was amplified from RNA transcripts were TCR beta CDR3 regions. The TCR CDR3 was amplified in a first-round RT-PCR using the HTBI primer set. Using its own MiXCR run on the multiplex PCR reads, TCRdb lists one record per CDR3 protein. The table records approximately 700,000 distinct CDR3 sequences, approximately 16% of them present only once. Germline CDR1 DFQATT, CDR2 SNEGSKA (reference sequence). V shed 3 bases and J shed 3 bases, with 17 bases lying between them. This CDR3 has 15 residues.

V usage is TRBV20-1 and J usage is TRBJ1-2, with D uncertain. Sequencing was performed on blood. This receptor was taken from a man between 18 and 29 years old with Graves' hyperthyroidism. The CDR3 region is CSARRAGRMYYGYTF. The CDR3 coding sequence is TGCAGTGCTAGGAGGGCGGGCAGGATGTACTATGGCTACACCTTC.